These 5 T cell receptor beta chains share one sample of origin, sequenced in a study of blood T cell repertoires in COVID-19. Generated by immunoSEQ multiplex PCR, the TCRdb table keeps only in-frame clones and is missing some. The table shows 120,000 or so clones, with 75% to 90% occurring only once. Sequences were obtained from peripheral blood. These receptors were obtained from a man in his 70s with acute or convalescent COVID-19.

This clone was counted only a few times. The chain uses TRBV4-2 and TRBJ2-5, with D perhaps matching TRBD2 (6 bases). Germline V gene sequence: CDR1 LGHNA, CDR2 YNFKEQ. V was clipped by 0 bases and J by 2 bases, with 13 bases between them. The CDR3 consists of 16 residues. CDR3 region: CASSQDRASAQETQYF. CDR3 nucleotides: TGTGCCAGCAGCCAAGATAGGGCTAGCGCGCAAGAGACCCAGTACTTC.

The V gene is TRBV6-6, the J gene TRBJ2-7; 10 bases map to TRBD2. The CDR3 runs to 16 residues. Germline CDR1 is MNHNY and CDR2 is SVGAGI (reference sequence). V shed 4 bases, J shed 9 bases, and the junction held 15 bases outside the gene matches. The CDR3 nucleotides are TGTGCCAGCAGTTCCGTCCTCGCAGCCAGCGGGGGGGGGCAGTACTTC. This translates into CASSSVLAASGGGQYF.

This sequence joins TRBV19 and TRBJ1-1; no firm D call. CDR3 size: 13 residues. Germline CDR1 reads LNHDA; CDR2 reads SQIVND (reference sequence). Deletions cut 0 bases from V and 11 bases from J, with 13 bases between. CDR3 DNA sequence: TGTGCCAGTAGTATAGATCCGGGTCGCGGGGCTTTCTTT. Translating it yields CASSIDPGRGAFF.

The chain joins TRBV7-2 to TRBJ2-2; D is ambiguous. With 5 bases removed from V and 5 bases from J, the gap between germline ends came to 9 bases. This CDR3 region has 13 residues. Germline loops: CDR1 SGHTA, CDR2 FQGNSA. The CDR3 region has the DNA TGTGCCAGCAGCCCGCACAAAACCGGGGAGCTGTTTTTT. Its translation: CASSPHKTGELFF.

The gene calls are TRBV28 and TRBJ1-2; D uncertain. The CDR3 loop spans 15 amino acids. Germline CDR1 and CDR2: MDHEN and SYDVKM. V dropped 5 bases and J dropped 2 bases, with 15 bases sitting between them. The CDR3 DNA sequence: TGTGCCAGCAGTCCCCCCTTGGCGGGGAACTATGGCTACACCTTC. This sequence encodes CASSPPLAGNYGYTF.